The clone carrying this T cell receptor beta chain was counted only a few times. This record belongs to a study of Ad26.COV2.S vaccination and SARS-CoV-2 variants. Measured with immunoSEQ multiplex PCR; TCRdb has only the in-frame clones, and not every one. The repertoire has roughly 680,000 clones, around 90% of them found once; the top ten carry nearly 1.5%. Treatment noted: about 20 received Ad26.COV2.S at low or high dose, single or two shots; several received placebo; per-sample allocation not given. Repertoires come from day 63 after the first vaccine or placebo injection. V was clipped by 11 bases and J by 3 bases, with 17 bases between them. Per the germline V gene, CDR1 is MNHEY and CDR2 is SVGAGI. CDR3 length: 13 residues.

J is TRBJ2-7 and V is TRBV6-5, with D unresolved. Here the sequenced sample was peripheral blood, taken in a trial of Ad26.COV2.S vaccine versus placebo. This clonotype was sampled from a person between 18 and 59 years old who received the Ad26.COV2.S COVID-19 vaccine or a placebo. The CDR3 DNA reads as TGTGCCCTCGGGCTCTCAGACGGCTACGAGCAGTACTTC. Residues: CALGLSDGYEQYF.